This T cell receptor beta chain emerged from a study of T cell changes during pregnancy in multiple sclerosis. Per the germline V gene, CDR1 is MNHNS and CDR2 is SASEGT. The V and J ends lost 6 bases and 1 base, in that order; junction bases with no gene match: 2. This CDR3 comprises 13 residues. Profiling relied on immunoSEQ multiplex PCR, and the TCRdb table lists in-frame clones only, not all of them. The sample records under 65,000 clones, 90% being singletons. Specimen: peripheral blood, collected in the first trimester of pregnancy. This sequence originates from a female donor in good health, enrolled as a control in a pregnancy study. The chain links TRBV6-1 to TRBJ2-7; 8 bases fit TRBD1. CDR3 sequence reads: CASRGQASYEQYF. CDR3 sequence (DNA): TGTGCCAGCAGGGGACAGGCGTCCTACGAGCAGTACTTC.